The present entry profiles one T cell receptor (beta chain) with its context. Its antigen remains unknown. The CDR3 has 18 amino acids. TCRdb itself ran the 5' RACE reads through MiXCR, one entry per CDR3 protein. The sample yields hundreds of thousands of distinct CDR3 sequences, around an eighth seen once. The data derive from a study of T cells after yellow fever vaccination. Notes on the study in general: Abundant clonotypes from the bulk population could contaminate FACS-sorted repertoires. The booster saw the reappearance of most primary-vaccination clones (more than 95% CD4, about 85% CD8).

The receptor's source is a man aged 30-40 years who received the YFV17D yellow fever vaccine. V gene TRBV21-1 combines with J gene TRBJ2-2; the table's D call, TRBD1, has no DNA check behind it. TRBV21-1 is labeled a pseudogene. Specimen: PBMCs, collected on the day of the yellow fever booster vaccination. The CDR3 nucleotides are TGTGCCAGCAGCCCCCCGCAGAACAGGGACCCGAACACCGGGGAGCTGTTTTTT. Its translation: CASSPPQNRDPNTGELFF.